Included here is one T cell receptor (beta chain) sequence, with context. Germline assignment: CDR1 SGHRS and CDR2 YFSETQ. The V gene lost 0 bases and the J gene lost 7 bases, with 23 bases spanning the gap. The CDR3 is 17 residues long. The data belong to a study of blood T cells in healthy people across ages. A J-beta primer mix and a sample-barcoded 5' primer were used in a second PCR of about 7 to 11 cycles. MiXCR was run by TCRdb on the 5' RACE reads, yielding one entry per CDR3 protein. Of about a million distinct CDR3 sequences detected, about 51% appear once; the ten largest clones hold about 20%.

The chain has TRBV5-1 and TRBJ2-7; weak D call: TRBD1 (6 bases). Sequencing input: blood. This TCR was sampled from a woman in her sixties in good health. For the CDR3, the DNA is TGCGCCAGCAGCTTGGGCCCCGGGACCCCTTTTGACAGGGAGCAGTACTTC. Translation: CASSLGPGTPFDREQYF.